These T cell receptor beta chains were read from a single sample in a study of CD8 T cells in Susac syndrome. TCRdb used MiXCR to reprocess the immunoSEQ multiplex PCR reads, holding one entry per CDR3 protein. The sample yields more than 95,000 distinct CDR3 sequences, about 94% seen once. Input material: CD8+ T cells from PBMCs. Receptor source: a human donor with Susac syndrome. Each CDR3 is given with its conserved first and last residue.

TRBV5-1,CASSFTVTNEKLFF
TRBV7-6,CASRRPPSQGAWGETQYF
TRBV7-9,CASSLVQGPTEAFF
TRBV24-1,CATSGAVGETQYF
TRBV28,CASQFGTSEAFF
TRBV20-1,CSARGLGVRDYEQYF
TRBV24-1,CATSDPGLAGATDTQYF
TRBV6-1,CASSEAGTTTDTQYF
TRBV29-1,CSVVTPSGDQGEEVLLSYGYTF
TRBV7-9,CASSLSGHLNTGELFF
TRBV4-3,CASSQDGPGARSEQYF
TRBV12-3/TRBV12-4,CASSWVSMNTEAFF
TRBV7-9,CASSEPYRANTGELFF
TRBV12-3/TRBV12-4,CASSFGQGAGYTF
TRBV6-2/TRBV6-3,CASSYSTPGELFF
TRBV11-1,CASSLNPGGRPYEQYF
TRBV28,CASSSTADLEQYF
TRBV15,CATSREAFYNEQFF
TRBV20-1,CSASPSRAVEQYF
TRBV4-3,CASSQDRSSGSYEQYF
TRBV9,CASSGGGAYSSEQYF
TRBV5-1,CASSFTPSGSGEQYF
TRBV7-2,CASSSGTGVSYEQYF
TRBV4-2,CASSQEDSGGPDTQYF
TRBV27,CASSFAPEGNTEAFF
TRBV20-1,CSAPGTAKNIQYF
TRBV12-5,CASGLGWDRGNQPQHF
TRBV29-1,CSVEAEGQGGGTGELFF
TRBV3-1,CASSQGTSGRVYEQYF
TRBV12-3/TRBV12-4,CASTKDREGYTF
TRBV2,CASSEGTPTGGYDGYTF
TRBV20-1,CSASTVFRDRGEQFF
TRBV4-3,CASSQDGLDGVNEQFF
TRBV5-4,CASSLAGGRDTQYF
TRBV6-2/TRBV6-3,CASSYVGSEQFF
TRBV2,CASSQWDEDITEAFF
TRBV7-9,CASSDMTSGKETQYF
TRBV29-1,CSVEFGQPPYGYTF
TRBV9,CASSVVGQGDTIYF
TRBV27,CASSLQPQHF
TRBV5-6,CASSLAGQGFETQYF
TRBV9,CASSGSGSTNEKLFF
TRBV6-2/TRBV6-3,CASSYVTGNQPQHF
TRBV12-3/TRBV12-4,CASSARNTGELFF